This T cell receptor beta chain was sequenced for a study of T cells after yellow fever vaccination. From the 5' RACE reads, TCRdb called clonotypes with MiXCR, one entry per CDR3 protein. The sample yields approximately 300,000 distinct CDR3 sequences, approximately 7% seen once. The CDR3 loop spans 16 amino acids. V lost 2 bases and J lost 2; bases outside the gene matches: 8. Germline lookup yields CDR1 SGHNT and CDR2 YYREEE (reference sequence). This sequence originates from a man aged 18 to 30 who received the YFV17D yellow fever vaccine. Sequencing was performed on PBMCs, taken 45 days after the first yellow fever vaccination. J is TRBJ2-7 and V is TRBV5-4; 9 bases are a match to TRBD2. In DNA, the CDR3 is TGTGCCAGCAGCTTTGTGTTCGCGGGGGGGCCCTACGAGCAGTACGTC. This gives the protein CASSFVFAGGPYEQYV.